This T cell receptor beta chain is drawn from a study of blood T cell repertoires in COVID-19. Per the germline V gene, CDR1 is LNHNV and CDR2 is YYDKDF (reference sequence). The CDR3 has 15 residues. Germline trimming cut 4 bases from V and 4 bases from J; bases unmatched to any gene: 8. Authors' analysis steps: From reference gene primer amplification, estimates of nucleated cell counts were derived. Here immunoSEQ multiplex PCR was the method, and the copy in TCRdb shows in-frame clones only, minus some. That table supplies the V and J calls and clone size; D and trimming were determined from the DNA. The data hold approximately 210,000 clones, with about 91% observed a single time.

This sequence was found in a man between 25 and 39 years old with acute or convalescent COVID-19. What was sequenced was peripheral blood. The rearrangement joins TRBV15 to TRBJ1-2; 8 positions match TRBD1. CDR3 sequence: CATSTGTGWGYGYTF. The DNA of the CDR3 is TGTGCCACCAGCACGGGGACAGGCTGGGGCTATGGCTACACCTTC. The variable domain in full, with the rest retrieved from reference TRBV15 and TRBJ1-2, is DAMVIQNPRYQVTQFGKPVTLSCSQTLNHNVMYWYQQKSSQAPKLLFHYYDKDFNNEADTPDNFQSRRPNTSFCFLDIRSPGLGDTAMYLCATSTGTGWGYGYTFGSGTRLTVV.